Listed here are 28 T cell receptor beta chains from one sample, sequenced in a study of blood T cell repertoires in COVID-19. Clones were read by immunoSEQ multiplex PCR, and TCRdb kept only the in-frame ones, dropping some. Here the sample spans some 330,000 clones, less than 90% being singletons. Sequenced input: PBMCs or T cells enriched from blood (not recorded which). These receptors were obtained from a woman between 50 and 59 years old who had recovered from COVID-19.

The CDR3 bases are TGTGCCAGCAGCTTTACCTTCGGGGAGGGGATCACCGGGGAGCTGTTTTTT. It yields the protein CASSFTFGEGITGELFF. The V gene is TRBV7-2, the J gene TRBJ2-2; 7 bases match TRBD2. Germline loops: CDR1 SGHTA, CDR2 FQGNSA. The CDR3 length is 17 residues. V dropped 3 bases and J dropped 4; count of bases not matched to a gene: 11.

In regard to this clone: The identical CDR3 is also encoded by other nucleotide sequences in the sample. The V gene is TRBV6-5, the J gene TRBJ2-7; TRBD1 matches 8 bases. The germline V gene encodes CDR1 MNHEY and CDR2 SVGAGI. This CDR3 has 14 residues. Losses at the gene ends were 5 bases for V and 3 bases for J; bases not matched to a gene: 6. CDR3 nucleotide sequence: TGTGCCAGCAGTCGGACAGGGTTTGGCTACGAGCAGTACTTC. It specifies CASSRTGFGYEQYF.

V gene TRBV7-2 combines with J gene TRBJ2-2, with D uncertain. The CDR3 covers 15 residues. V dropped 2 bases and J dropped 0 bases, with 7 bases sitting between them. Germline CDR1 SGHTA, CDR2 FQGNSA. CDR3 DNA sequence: TGTGCCAGCAGCTTATCTCAGACGAACACCGGGGAGCTGTTTTTT. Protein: CASSLSQTNTGELFF.

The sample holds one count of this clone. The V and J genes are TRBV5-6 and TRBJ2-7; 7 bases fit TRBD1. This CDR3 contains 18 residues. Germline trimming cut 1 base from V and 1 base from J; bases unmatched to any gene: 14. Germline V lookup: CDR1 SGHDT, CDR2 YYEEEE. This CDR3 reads CASSLPGTVAGGSYEQYF. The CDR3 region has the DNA TGTGCCAGCAGCTTGCCCGGGACAGTGGCTGGGGGATCCTACGAGCAGTACTTC.

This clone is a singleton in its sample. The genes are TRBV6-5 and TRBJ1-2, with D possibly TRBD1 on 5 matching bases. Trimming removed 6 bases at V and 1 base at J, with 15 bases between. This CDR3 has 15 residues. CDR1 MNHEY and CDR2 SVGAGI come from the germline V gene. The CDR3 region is CASRIGYDSNYGYTF. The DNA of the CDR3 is TGTGCCAGCAGGATCGGTTATGACAGTAACTATGGCTACACCTTC.

The CDR3 DNA reads TGTGCCAGCAGCCAGAGTCAGGGGGATCAGCCCCAGCATTTT. Its protein product is CASSQSQGDQPQHF. The chain joins TRBV3-1 (or the pseudogene TRBV3-2) to TRBJ1-5; 7 nucleotides line up with TRBD1. The CDR3 sequence is 14 residues long. Germline trimming cut 3 bases from V and 5 bases from J; bases unmatched to any gene: 4. In germline, CDR1 is LGHDT, CDR2 YNNKEL (reference sequence).

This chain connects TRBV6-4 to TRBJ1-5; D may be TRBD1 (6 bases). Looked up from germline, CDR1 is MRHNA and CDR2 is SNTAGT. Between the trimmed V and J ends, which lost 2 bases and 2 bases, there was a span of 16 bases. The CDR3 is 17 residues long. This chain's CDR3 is CASSDTVNRARNQPQHF. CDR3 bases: TGTGCCAGCAGTGACACGGTTAACAGGGCACGCAATCAGCCCCAGCATTTT.

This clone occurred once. The CDR3 here is CSARTGSTNEKLFF. The CDR3, as DNA: TGCAGCGCGAGGACAGGGTCCACTAATGAAAAACTGTTTTTT. J is TRBJ1-4 and V is TRBV29-1, with TRBD1 matching 8 bases. Germline V gene lookup returns CDR1 SQVTM and CDR2 ANQGSEA. V was clipped by 7 bases and J by 2 bases; unmatched bases: 6. The CDR3 loop spans 14 amino acids.

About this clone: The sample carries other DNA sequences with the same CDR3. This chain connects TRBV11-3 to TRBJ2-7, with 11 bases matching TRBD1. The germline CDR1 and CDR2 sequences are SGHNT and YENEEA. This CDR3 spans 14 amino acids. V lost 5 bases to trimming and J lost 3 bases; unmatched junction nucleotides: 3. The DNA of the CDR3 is TGTGCCAGCAGCCCCGGGACAGGGGGCTACGAGCAGTACTTC. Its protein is CASSPGTGGYEQYF. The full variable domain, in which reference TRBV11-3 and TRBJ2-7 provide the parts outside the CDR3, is EAGVVQSPRYKIIEKKQPVAFWCNPISGHNTLYWYLQNLGQGPELLIRYENEEAVDDSQLPKDRFSAERLKGVDSTLKIQPAELGDSAVYLCASSPGTGGYEQYFGPGTRLTVT.

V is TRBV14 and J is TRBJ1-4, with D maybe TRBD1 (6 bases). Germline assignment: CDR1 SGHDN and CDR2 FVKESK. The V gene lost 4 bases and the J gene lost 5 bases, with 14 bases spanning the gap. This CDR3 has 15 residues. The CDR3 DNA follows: TGTGCCAGCAGCCGCCAGCAGGGGCAAAATGAAAAACTGTTTTTT. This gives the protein CASSRQQGQNEKLFF.

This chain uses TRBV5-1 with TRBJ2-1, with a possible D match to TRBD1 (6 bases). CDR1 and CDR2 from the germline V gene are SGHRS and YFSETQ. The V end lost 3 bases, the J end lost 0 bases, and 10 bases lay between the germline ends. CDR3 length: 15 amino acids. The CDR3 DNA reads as TGCGCCAGCAGCTACACAGGGTTCTCCTACAATGAGCAGTTCTTC. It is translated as CASSYTGFSYNEQFF.

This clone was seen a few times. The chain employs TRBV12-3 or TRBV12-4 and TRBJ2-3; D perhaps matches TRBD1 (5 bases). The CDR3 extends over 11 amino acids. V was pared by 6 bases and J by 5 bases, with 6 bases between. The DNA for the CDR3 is TGTGCCAGCAGAACAGGAGATACGCAGTATTTT. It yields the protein CASRTGDTQYF.

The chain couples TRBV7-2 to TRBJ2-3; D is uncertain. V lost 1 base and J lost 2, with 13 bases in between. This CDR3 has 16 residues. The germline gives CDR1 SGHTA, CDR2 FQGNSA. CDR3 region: CASSLDRNPVTDTQYF. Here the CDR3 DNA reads TGTGCCAGCAGCTTAGACCGTAACCCAGTCACAGATACGCAGTATTTT.

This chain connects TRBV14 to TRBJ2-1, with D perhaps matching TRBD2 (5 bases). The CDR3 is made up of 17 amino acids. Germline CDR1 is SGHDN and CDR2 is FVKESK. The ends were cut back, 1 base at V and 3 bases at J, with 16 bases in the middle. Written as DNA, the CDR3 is TGTGCCAGCAGCCAAGGAGGGAAGGTCTTTTACTACAATGAGCAGTTCTTC. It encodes CASSQGGKVFYYNEQFF.

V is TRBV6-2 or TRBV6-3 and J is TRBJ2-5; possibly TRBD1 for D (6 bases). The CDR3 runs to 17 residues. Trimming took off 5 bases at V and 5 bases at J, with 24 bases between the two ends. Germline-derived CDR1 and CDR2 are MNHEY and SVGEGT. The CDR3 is CASSTWPLQGFLETQYF. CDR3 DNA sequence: TGTGCCAGCAGTACGTGGCCCCTCCAGGGGTTCTTGGAGACCCAGTACTTC.

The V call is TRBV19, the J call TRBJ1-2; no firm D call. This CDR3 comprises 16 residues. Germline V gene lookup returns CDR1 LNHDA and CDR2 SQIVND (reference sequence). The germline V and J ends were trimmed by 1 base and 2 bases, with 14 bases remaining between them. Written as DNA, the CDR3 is TGTGCCAGTAGTATAGTTTCCCGTCCTGAGAACTATGGCTACACCTTC. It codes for CASSIVSRPENYGYTF.

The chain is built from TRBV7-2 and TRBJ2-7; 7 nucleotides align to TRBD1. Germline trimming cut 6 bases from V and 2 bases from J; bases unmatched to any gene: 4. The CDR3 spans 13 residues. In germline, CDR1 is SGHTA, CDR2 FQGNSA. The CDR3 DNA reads TGTGCCAGCAGACCGACAGGGCCCTACGAGCAGTACTTC. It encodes CASRPTGPYEQYF.

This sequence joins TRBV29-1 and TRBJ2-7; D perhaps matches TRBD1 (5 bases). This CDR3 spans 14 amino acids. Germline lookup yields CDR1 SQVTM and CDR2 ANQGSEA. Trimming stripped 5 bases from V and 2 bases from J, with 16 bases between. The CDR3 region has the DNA TGCAGCGTTCTCGCAATTAGGGGAACCTACGAGCAGTACTTC. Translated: CSVLAIRGTYEQYF.

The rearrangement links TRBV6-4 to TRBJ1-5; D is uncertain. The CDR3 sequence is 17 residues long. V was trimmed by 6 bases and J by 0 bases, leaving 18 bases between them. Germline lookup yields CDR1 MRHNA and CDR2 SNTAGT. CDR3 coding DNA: TGTGCCAGCAGGAGAATCAGTCGGGGATATAGCAATCAGCCCCAGCATTTT. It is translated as CASRRISRGYSNQPQHF.

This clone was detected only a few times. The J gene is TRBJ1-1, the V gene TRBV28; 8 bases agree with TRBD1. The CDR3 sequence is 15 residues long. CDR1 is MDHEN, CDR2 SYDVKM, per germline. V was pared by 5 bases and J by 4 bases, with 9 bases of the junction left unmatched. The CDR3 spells CASSDPRGRSTEAFF. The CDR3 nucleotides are TGTGCCAGCAGTGACCCCAGGGGGCGTAGCACTGAAGCTTTCTTT.

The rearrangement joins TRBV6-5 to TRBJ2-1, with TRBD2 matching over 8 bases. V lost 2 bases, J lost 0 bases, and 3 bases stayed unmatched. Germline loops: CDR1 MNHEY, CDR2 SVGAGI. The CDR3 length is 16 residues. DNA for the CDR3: TGTGCCAGCAGTTACGGAGCGGGGGACTCCTACAATGAGCAGTTCTTC. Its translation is CASSYGAGDSYNEQFF.

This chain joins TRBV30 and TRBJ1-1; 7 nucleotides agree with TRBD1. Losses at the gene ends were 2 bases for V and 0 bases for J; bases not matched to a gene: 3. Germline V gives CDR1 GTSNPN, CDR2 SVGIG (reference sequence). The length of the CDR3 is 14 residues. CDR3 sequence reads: CAWSRQGMNTEAFF. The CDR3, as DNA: TGTGCCTGGAGTCGACAGGGAATGAACACTGAAGCTTTCTTT.

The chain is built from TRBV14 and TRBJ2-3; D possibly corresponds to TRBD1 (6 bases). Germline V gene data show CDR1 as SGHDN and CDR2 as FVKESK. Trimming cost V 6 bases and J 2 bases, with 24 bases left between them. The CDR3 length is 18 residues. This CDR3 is CASSLYADGDKDTDTQYF. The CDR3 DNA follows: TGTGCCAGCAGTCTATATGCGGACGGGGACAAGGACACAGATACGCAGTATTTT. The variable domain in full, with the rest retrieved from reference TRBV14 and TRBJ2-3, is EAGVTQFPSHSVIEKGQTVTLRCDPISGHDNLYWYRRVMGKEIKFLLHFVKESKQDESGMPNNRFLAERTGGTYSTLKVQPAELEDSGVYFCASSLYADGDKDTDTQYFGPGTRLTVL.

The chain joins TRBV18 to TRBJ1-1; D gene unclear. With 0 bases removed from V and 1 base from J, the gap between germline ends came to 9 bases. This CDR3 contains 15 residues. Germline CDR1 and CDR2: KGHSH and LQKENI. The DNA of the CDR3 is TGTGCCAGCTCACCACCGATTTGGGCGAACACTGAAGCTTTCTTT. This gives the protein CASSPPIWANTEAFF.

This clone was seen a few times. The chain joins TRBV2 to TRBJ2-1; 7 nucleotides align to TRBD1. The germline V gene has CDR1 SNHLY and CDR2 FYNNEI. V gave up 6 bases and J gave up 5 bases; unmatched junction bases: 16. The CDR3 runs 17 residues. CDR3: CASSYGAGTAIHNEQFF. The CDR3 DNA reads TGTGCCAGCAGCTACGGTGCCGGGACAGCAATTCACAATGAGCAGTTCTTC. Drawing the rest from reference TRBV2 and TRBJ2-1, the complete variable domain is EPEVTQTPSHQVTQMGQEVILRCVPISNHLYFYWYRQILGQKVEFLVSFYNNEISEKSEIFDDQFSVERPDGSNFTLKIRSTKLEDSAMYFCASSYGAGTAIHNEQFFGPGTRLTVL.

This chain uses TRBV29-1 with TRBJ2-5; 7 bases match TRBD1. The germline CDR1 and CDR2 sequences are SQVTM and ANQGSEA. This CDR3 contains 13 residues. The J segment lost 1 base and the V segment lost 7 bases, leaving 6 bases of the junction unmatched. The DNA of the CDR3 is TGCAGCGCCCGGGACAGATTCCAAGAGACCCAGTACTTC. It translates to CSARDRFQETQYF.

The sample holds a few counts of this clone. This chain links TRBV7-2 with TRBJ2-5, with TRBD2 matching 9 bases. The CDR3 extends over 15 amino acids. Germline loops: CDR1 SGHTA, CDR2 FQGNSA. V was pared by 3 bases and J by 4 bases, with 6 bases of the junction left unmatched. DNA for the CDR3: TGTGCCAGCAGCTTTCCCTTAGCGGGGGCAGAGACCCAGTACTTC. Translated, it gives CASSFPLAGAETQYF. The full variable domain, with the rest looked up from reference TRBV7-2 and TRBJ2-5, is GAGVSQSPSNKVTEKGKDVELRCDPISGHTALYWYRQSLGQGLEFLIYFQGNSAPDKSGLPSDRFSAERTGGSVSTLTIQRTQQEDSAVYLCASSFPLAGAETQYFGPGTRLLVL.

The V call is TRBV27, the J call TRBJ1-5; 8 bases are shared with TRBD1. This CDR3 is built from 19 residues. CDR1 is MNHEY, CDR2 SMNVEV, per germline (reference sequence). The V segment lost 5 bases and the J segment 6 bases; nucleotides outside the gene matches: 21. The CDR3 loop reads CASSPTATGGRLPGQPQHF. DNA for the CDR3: TGTGCCAGCAGTCCTACCGCAACAGGGGGACGCCTCCCTGGTCAGCCCCAGCATTTT.